This TCR beta chain was retrieved from a study of shared clonotypes between healthy human individuals. Study observations and caveats: Of the naive CD4 clonotypes, roughly 5.5% were shared across a few donors.

Note on this clone: What it binds is not known.

CD45RO-negative CD8 cells positively selected for CCR7 made up the naive population, which excluded terminally differentiated effector memory CD45RA+ cells. Study donors comprised healthy, HIV-negative adults devoid of recent acute infection or vaccination. The donor cohort consisted entirely of Caucasian adults residing in Nashville, Tennessee. Samples underwent the assay at deep level. Repertoires were generated with immunoSEQ multiplex PCR, while TCRdb's copy carries only in-frame clones and drops some. The table lists about 870,000 clones, nearly 95% of them singletons. The sequencing sample was made of naive CD8+ T cells sorted from blood. The source is a man aged 25 to 45 in good health.

CDR3 sequence: CTSSTSLDRLYGYTF. The CDR3 DNA is TGCACCAGCAGCACGTCTCTGGACAGACTCTATGGCTACACCTTC. The genes are TRBV1 and TRBJ1-2; the D call in the table, TRBD1, was not verified against the DNA. TRBV1 is marked as a pseudogene. CDR3 size: 15 residues.